This T cell receptor beta chain is from a study of CD8+CD57+ T cells in acquired aplastic anemia. Study details: Mean yield of DNA from sorted CD4+ and CD8+ cells was approximately 3 ug.

The CDR3 consists of 14 residues. The V end was cut by 5 bases, the J end by 0 bases, with 8 bases between. CDR1 DFQATT and CDR2 SNEGSKA come from the germline V gene (reference sequence). The study profiled TCR beta VDJ and CDR3 using genomic DNA as template. TCRdb itself ran the reads through MiXCR, one entry per CDR3 protein. The sample carries under 200,000 distinct CDR3 sequences, 48% recorded once. By flow cytometry, patients selected for sequencing had shown an expansion of CD8+CD57+ cells. All patients were therapy-naive when blood was sampled. The origin of this receptor is a human donor with aplastic anemia. The V and J genes are TRBV20-1 and TRBJ2-6; D possibly corresponds to TRBD1 (5 bases). Specimen: sorted CD4+, CD8+, or CD8+CD57+ T cells (not recorded which) from PBMCs. CDR3 sequence: CSADSISGANVLTF. In DNA form, the CDR3 reads TGCAGTGCTGACAGTATCTCTGGGGCCAACGTCCTGACTTTC.